These 24 T cell receptor beta chains share one sample of origin, sequenced in a study of blood T cell repertoires in COVID-19. Measured with immunoSEQ multiplex PCR; TCRdb has only the in-frame clones, and not every one. The sample records tens of thousands of clones, roughly 87% being singletons. Input material: peripheral blood. These receptors came from a human donor in a cohort sampled during active COVID-19.

The chain carries TRBV6-6 and TRBJ2-1; 9 bases agree with TRBD2. The CDR3 is 15 amino acids. CDR1 and CDR2 (germline): MNHNY, SVGAGI (reference sequence). V shed 0 bases and J 8 bases; nucleotides not matched to a gene: 5. Written as DNA, the CDR3 is TGTGCCAGCAGTTACTCGGCGGGAGGGGTCCATGAGCAGTTCTTC. Translated, it gives CASSYSAGGVHEQFF.

V gene TRBV5-8 combines with J gene TRBJ2-1; the D gene is possibly TRBD1 (5 bases). The CDR3 runs 12 residues. V lost 1 base and J 9 bases, leaving 8 bases between the germline ends. Germline-derived CDR1 and CDR2 are SGHTS and YDEGEE. As DNA, the CDR3 is TGTGCCAGCAGCTTGCTGACAGTTGAGCAGTTCTTC. It translates to CASSLLTVEQFF. Supplemented by reference TRBV5-8 and TRBJ2-1, the full variable domain reads EAGVTQSPTHLIKTRGQQATLRCSPISGHTSVYWYQQALGLGLQFLLWYDEGEERNRGNFPPRFSGRQFPNYSSELNVNALELEDSALYLCASSLLTVEQFFGPGTRLTVL.

Written as DNA, the CDR3 is TGTGCCAGCAGTTACGACAGCGTGGCTGAAGCTTTCTTT. This gives the protein CASSYDSVAEAFF. The genes are TRBV5-4 and TRBJ1-1; D is perhaps TRBD1 (5 bases). Per germline, CDR1 SGHNT and CDR2 YYREEE (reference sequence). V was cut by 5 bases and J by 6 bases, with 14 bases left in between. The CDR3 covers 13 residues.

This chain connects TRBV2 to TRBJ2-5; possibly TRBD2 for D (6 bases). The germline V gene has CDR1 SNHLY and CDR2 FYNNEI. This CDR3 region has 16 residues. The V end was cut by 4 bases, the J end by 1 base, with 16 bases between. CDR3: CASSGHSGAGQETQYF. In DNA, the CDR3 is TGTGCCAGCAGTGGCCACTCGGGAGCAGGCCAAGAGACCCAGTACTTC.

The chain joins TRBV19 to TRBJ1-6; D ambiguous. The length of the CDR3 is 16 residues. V was shortened by 6 bases and J by 0 bases, with 12 bases between the two germline ends. Germline lookup yields CDR1 LNHDA and CDR2 SQIVND (reference sequence). The CDR3 sequence: CASRRDGSSYNSPLHF. The CDR3 DNA reads TGTGCCAGTAGACGAGACGGGAGCTCCTATAATTCACCCCTCCACTTT. Full variable domain (outside the CDR3, taken from reference TRBV19 and TRBJ1-6): DGGITQSPKYLFRKEGQNVTLSCEQNLNHDAMYWYRQDPGQGLRLIYYSQIVNDFQKGDIAEGYSVSREKKESFPLTVTSAQKNPTAFYLCASRRDGSSYNSPLHFGNGTRLTVT.

The chain recombines TRBV27 with TRBJ2-3; TRBD2 matches at 7 bases. This CDR3 comprises 14 residues. From germline, CDR1 is MNHEY and CDR2 SMNVEV (reference sequence). The V segment lost 7 bases and the J segment 2 bases; nucleotides outside the gene matches: 6. The CDR3 DNA reads TGTGCCAGCAAGCCGGCGGGAGCCACAGATACGCAGTATTTT. It translates to CASKPAGATDTQYF.

Here the CDR3 DNA reads TGTGCCAGCAGCCAAGGGGACTGGCCCTACGAGCAGTACTTC. Its translation: CASSQGDWPYEQYF. This rearrangement joins TRBV3-1 (or the pseudogene TRBV3-2) to TRBJ2-7; maybe TRBD2 (6 bases). CDR1 is LGHDT, CDR2 YNNKEL, per germline (reference sequence). The V end lost 1 base, the J end lost 2 bases, and 9 bases lay between the germline ends. This CDR3 has 14 amino acids.

The chain carries TRBV5-1 and TRBJ2-5, with D perhaps matching TRBD2 (6 bases). This CDR3 is built from 13 residues. Germline CDR1 and CDR2: SGHRS and YFSETQ. The V gene lost 5 bases and the J gene lost 2 bases, with 10 bases spanning the gap. DNA for the CDR3: TGCGCCAGCAGAGGGACTTCTCAAGAGACCCAGTACTTC. Protein sequence: CASRGTSQETQYF.

In this sample, this clone turned up once. The CDR3 coding sequence is TGTGCCAGCAGACGAGGGGGGGACTACTTGCATGAGCAGTTCTTC. Translation: CASRRGGDYLHEQFF. The chain couples TRBV21-1 to TRBJ2-1; TRBD2 is the table's D call and was not checked against the DNA. TRBV21-1 is a known pseudogene. The CDR3 sequence is 15 residues long.

The chain employs TRBV28 and TRBJ1-4, with 9 bases lining up with TRBD1. The junction had 15 bases not matched to a gene; V was cut back by 4 bases and J by 3 bases. Germline CDR1 MDHEN, CDR2 SYDVKM. The CDR3 is 19 amino acids. The CDR3 reads CASSSLLRDRDMANEKLFF. The CDR3 bases are TGTGCCAGCAGTTCCCTCCTCCGGGACAGGGACATGGCTAATGAAAAACTGTTTTTT.

The chain uses TRBV6-5 and TRBJ1-4; 9 bases match TRBD1. Germline CDR1 is MNHEY and CDR2 is SVGAGI. The length of the CDR3 is 15 residues. V was clipped by 4 bases and J by 7 bases; unmatched bases: 7. The CDR3 sequence: CASSSPGQGGEKLFF. Here the CDR3 DNA reads TGTGCCAGCAGTTCCCCGGGACAGGGAGGTGAAAAACTGTTTTTT.

The J gene is TRBJ2-1, the V gene TRBV11-3; 12 positions agree with TRBD2. Trimming cost V 4 bases and J 8 bases; bases outside gene matches: 3. The germline CDR1 and CDR2 sequences are SGHNT and YENEEA. The CDR3 has 14 residues. The CDR3 reads CASSSGLAGDEQFF. CDR3 DNA sequence: TGTGCCAGCAGCTCGGGACTAGCGGGCGATGAGCAGTTCTTC.

The V and J genes are TRBV27 and TRBJ2-1, with 9 bases fitting TRBD2. Per germline, CDR1 MNHEY and CDR2 SMNVEV (reference sequence). The CDR3 sequence is 16 residues long. Trimming took 6 bases from V and 2 from J; bases not matched to a gene: 8. CDR3 in DNA: TGTGCCAGCAGGACGGAAGCGGGAGGAACCTACAATGAGCAGTTCTTC. Residues: CASRTEAGGTYNEQFF.

The genes are TRBV7-9 and TRBJ2-1, with TRBD2 matching over 10 bases. The CDR3 runs 18 residues. The V segment lost 1 base and the J segment 8 bases; nucleotides outside the gene matches: 14. Germline CDR1 reads SEHNR; CDR2 reads FQNEAQ (reference sequence). The CDR3: CASSLDFSPSGREDEQFF. In DNA form, the CDR3 reads TGTGCCAGCAGCTTAGATTTTTCGCCCAGCGGGAGGGAGGATGAGCAGTTCTTC.

This rearrangement joins TRBV28 to TRBJ2-2; weak D call: TRBD1 (6 bases). The CDR3 totals 17 residues. The V end was cut by 4 bases, the J end by 6 bases, with 21 bases between. Germline values: CDR1 MDHEN, CDR2 SYDVKM. The CDR3 nucleotides read TGTGCCAGCAGTTCCCATCAGGGGTCGGGTGGCTCCGGGGAGCTGTTTTTT. Its protein product is CASSSHQGSGGSGELFF. The full variable domain, its missing parts supplied by reference TRBV28 and TRBJ2-2, is DVKVTQSSRYLVKRTGEKVFLECVQDMDHENMFWYRQDPGLGLRLIYFSYDVKMKEKGDIPEGYSVSREKKERFSLILESASTNQTSMYLCASSSHQGSGGSGELFFGEGSRLTVL.

This clone was picked up one time. The chain combines TRBV9 with TRBJ2-1; 8 bases match TRBD2. V was pared by 5 bases and J by 0 bases, with 10 bases of the junction left unmatched. Germline CDR1 and CDR2: SGDLS and YYNGEE. The CDR3 is 17 residues long. CDR3 amino acids: CASSPSPSGHSYNEQFF. DNA for the CDR3: TGTGCCAGCAGTCCTAGCCCTAGCGGGCACTCCTACAATGAGCAGTTCTTC.

The count of this clone is one. The chain uses TRBV27 and TRBJ1-2, with a tentative D call TRBD1 (6 bases). This CDR3 is 15 amino acids long. The germline CDR1 and CDR2 sequences are MNHEY and SMNVEV (reference sequence). V lost 5 bases and J lost 3, with 16 bases in between. The CDR3 protein is CASSPSFGGYYGYTF. The CDR3 DNA follows: TGTGCCAGCAGTCCTAGCTTTGGGGGCTACTATGGCTACACCTTC.

The chain is built from TRBV5-1 and TRBJ2-3, with TRBD1 matching 8 bases. This CDR3 spans 15 amino acids. Germline trimming cut 0 bases from V and 3 bases from J; bases unmatched to any gene: 3. Looked up from germline, CDR1 is SGHRS and CDR2 is YFSETQ. CDR3: CASSLDGTGTDTQYF. The CDR3 DNA follows: TGCGCCAGCAGCTTGGACGGGACAGGTACAGATACGCAGTATTTT. The entire variable domain, with the rest obtained from reference TRBV5-1 and TRBJ2-3, is as follows: KAGVTQTPRYLIKTRGQQVTLSCSPISGHRSVSWYQQTPGQGLQFLFEYFSETQRNKGNFPGRFSGRQFSNSRSEMNVSTLELGDSALYLCASSLDGTGTDTQYFGPGTRLTVL.

This chain links TRBV7-2 with TRBJ2-3; D remains ambiguous. V was trimmed by 4 bases and J by 0 bases, leaving 14 bases between them. CDR1 is SGHTA and CDR2 is FQGNSA in the germline V gene. This CDR3 has 16 residues. This CDR3 is CASSSPLESSTDTQYF. DNA of the CDR3: TGTGCCAGCAGCTCCCCCTTAGAGAGCAGCACAGATACGCAGTATTTT.

The chain uses TRBV27 and TRBJ1-2; D is unresolved. The CDR3 has 13 amino acids. From germline, CDR1 is MNHEY and CDR2 SMNVEV (reference sequence). V lost 0 bases and J lost 2, with 4 bases in between. This CDR3 reads CASSLSGNYGYTF. In nucleotides, the CDR3 is TGTGCCAGCAGTTTATCTGGCAACTATGGCTACACCTTC.

This chain's CDR3 is CASSDPGHTYEQYF. CDR3 DNA: TGTGCCAGCAGTGACCCGGGACATACCTACGAGCAGTACTTC. The genes are TRBV25-1 and TRBJ2-7, with a weak D call TRBD1 (6 bases). Between the trimmed V and J ends, which lost 3 bases and 2 bases, there was a span of 11 bases. This CDR3 contains 14 residues. Germline values: CDR1 MGHDK, CDR2 SYGVNS.

The chain is built from TRBV27 and TRBJ2-2, with 9 nucleotides matching TRBD1. The germline CDR1 and CDR2 sequences are MNHEY and SMNVEV (reference sequence). This CDR3 has 14 residues. V lost 6 bases, J lost 4 bases, and 3 bases stayed unmatched. The CDR3 reads CASSYRGLTGELFF. The DNA for the CDR3 is TGTGCCAGCAGCTACAGGGGGCTCACCGGGGAGCTGTTTTTT.

The gene calls are TRBV7-7 and TRBJ1-2; D might be TRBD1 (6 bases). Germline-derived CDR1 and CDR2 are SSHAT and FNYEAQ (reference sequence). The CDR3 sequence is 17 residues long. V dropped 2 bases and J dropped 3 bases, with 19 bases sitting between them. CDR3 sequence: CASSLRDRRPSHYGYTF. DNA for the CDR3: TGTGCCAGCAGCTTAAGAGACAGGCGCCCTTCCCACTATGGCTACACCTTC.

The chain is built from TRBV27 and TRBJ1-2, with 9 bases aligning to TRBD1. The CDR3 is 15 amino acids. Germline V gene sequence: CDR1 MNHEY, CDR2 SMNVEV (reference sequence). Unmatched junction bases numbered 5, after V lost 2 bases and J lost 4 bases. This CDR3 reads CASSLRQGDSYGYTF. As DNA, the CDR3 is TGTGCCAGCAGTTTACGACAGGGGGATTCCTATGGCTACACCTTC.